This T cell receptor beta chain was captured in a study of response to subunit inactivated influenza vaccine. This clonotype was seen a handful of times. TCRdb used MiXCR to reprocess the RT-PCR reads, holding one entry per CDR3 protein. This table has about 170,000 distinct CDR3 sequences, 9.5% to 15% appearing once. These sequences were also reported in another study, on T cells expressing NK-cell markers. According to that study: The TCR beta cDNA came from 5'RACE template switching with UMIs.

The sequencing used CD8+ T cells sorted from PBMCs, collected 11 to 12 days after vaccination. The TCR sequence derives from a man aged 50-59 years who received an inactivated influenza vaccine.

The CDR3 nucleotides are TGTGCCAGCAGTTTTAGACAGGGGAATTCACCCCTCCACTTT. It is translated as CASSFRQGNSPLHF. J is TRBJ1-6 and V is TRBV28, with 8 bases fitting TRBD1. CDR1 and CDR2 (germline): MDHEN, SYDVKM. The CDR3 has 14 amino acids. V trimming: 3 bases; J trimming: 7 bases; junction bases outside the gene matches: 2. The variable domain in full, with the rest retrieved from reference TRBV28 and TRBJ1-6, is DVKVTQSSRYLVKRTGEKVFLECVQDMDHENMFWYRQDPGLGLRLIYFSYDVKMKEKGDIPEGYSVSREKKERFSLILESASTNQTSMYLCASSFRQGNSPLHFGNGTRLTVT.